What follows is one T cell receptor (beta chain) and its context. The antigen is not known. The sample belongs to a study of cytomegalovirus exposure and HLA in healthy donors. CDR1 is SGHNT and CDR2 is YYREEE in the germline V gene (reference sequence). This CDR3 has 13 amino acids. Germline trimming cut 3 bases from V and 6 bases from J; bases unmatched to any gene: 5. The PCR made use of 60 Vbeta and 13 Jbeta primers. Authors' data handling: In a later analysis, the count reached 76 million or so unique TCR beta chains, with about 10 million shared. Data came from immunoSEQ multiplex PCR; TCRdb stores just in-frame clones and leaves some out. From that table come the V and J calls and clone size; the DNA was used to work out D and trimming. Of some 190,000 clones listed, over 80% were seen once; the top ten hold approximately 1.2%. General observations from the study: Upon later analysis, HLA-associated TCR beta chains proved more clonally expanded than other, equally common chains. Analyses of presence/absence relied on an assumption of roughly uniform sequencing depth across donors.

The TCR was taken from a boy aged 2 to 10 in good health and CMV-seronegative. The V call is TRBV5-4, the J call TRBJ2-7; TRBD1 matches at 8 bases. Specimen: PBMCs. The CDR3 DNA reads TGTGCCAGCAGCTCGCCAGGGGGCAGCGAGCAGTACGTC. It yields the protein CASSSPGGSEQYV.